One T cell receptor (beta chain) is described in this entry. What it binds is unknown. Germline V CDR1 and CDR2: LNHDA, SQIVND (reference sequence). The CDR3 length is 14 residues. With V trimmed by 5 bases and J by 5 bases, 8 bases remained unmatched. The library was made from cDNA and included unique molecular identifiers. TCRdb itself ran the PCR reads through MiXCR, one entry per CDR3 protein. The sample comprises approximately 360,000 distinct CDR3 sequences, approximately 33% of which are singletons, and 13% rests with the top ten. This sample stems from a study of post-analysis software for immune sequencing data. Study results and limitations: A few TRBV segments appeared more often in patients than in controls, and TRBV5-6, TRBV5-1 and TRBV20-1 were among these.

This receptor was obtained from a girl between 5 and 17 years old with multiple sclerosis. This sequence joins TRBV19 and TRBJ2-7; TRBD2 matches at 8 bases. Sequencing was carried out using blood. The CDR3 DNA reads as TGTGCCAGTAGTCTTACCACGGGACTAGACGAGCAGTACTTC. Protein: CASSLTTGLDEQYF.